Each of the 14 T cell receptor beta chains below was sequenced from the same sample in a study of T cell changes during pregnancy in multiple sclerosis (dated by TCRdb to between 2018 and 2021). Library generation was performed with the immunoSEQ multiplex PCR assay. TCRdb provides this immuneACCESS table in a form limited to in-frame rearrangements. Some clones are lacking; in checked studies, under half of them reflect an unresolved V gene, and why the rest are absent is not known. For this sample there are some 60,000 clones; roughly 93% appear just once. 1.8% of the sample lies in the top ten. The source was peripheral blood, collected after pregnancy. The source of these receptors is a female donor with multiple sclerosis, enrolled in a pregnancy study.

A few counts support this clone. The CDR3 loop is CASSHGQGDNTEAFF. As DNA, the CDR3 is TGCGCCAGCAGCCACGGACAGGGGGATAACACTGAAGCTTTCTTT. V is TRBV4-3 and J is TRBJ1-1; 10 bases match TRBD1. CDR1 LGHNA and CDR2 YSLEER come from the germline V gene. Trimming cost V 3 bases and J 2 bases; bases outside gene matches: 3. The CDR3 covers 15 residues.

The J gene is TRBJ2-7, the V gene TRBV10-2; 8 positions agree with TRBD1. V lost 6 bases to trimming and J lost 1 base; unmatched junction nucleotides: 2. The CDR3 spans 13 residues. CDR1 WSHSY and CDR2 SAAADI come from the germline V gene. This chain's CDR3 is CASRDRASYEQYF. The CDR3, as DNA: TGCGCCAGCAGGGACAGGGCTTCCTACGAGCAGTACTTC.

V gene TRBV4-1 combines with J gene TRBJ1-4, with D perhaps matching TRBD1 (5 bases). The CDR3 extends over 16 amino acids. With 1 base removed from V and 8 bases from J, the gap between germline ends came to 17 bases. Germline-derived CDR1 and CDR2 are MGHRA and YSYEKL. The DNA of the CDR3 is TGCGCCAGCAGCCAAGGCCGGGACTCTAAGACCGAAAAACTGTTTTTT. It yields the protein CASSQGRDSKTEKLFF.

The chain couples TRBV18 to TRBJ1-5; D may be TRBD1 (6 bases). The length of the CDR3 is 15 residues. The germline V gene encodes CDR1 KGHSH and CDR2 LQKENI. Trimming shortened V by 2 bases and J by 4 bases, and 12 bases separated the two germline ends. The CDR3 DNA sequence: TGTGCCAGCTCACCAAATGGGGGCGGAAATCAGCCCCAGCATTTT. It yields the protein CASSPNGGGNQPQHF.

The chain joins TRBV25-1 to TRBJ2-7; 8 bases are a match to TRBD2. CDR3 length: 14 residues. Germline V gene data show CDR1 as MGHDK and CDR2 as SYGVNS. The V and J ends lost 4 bases and 4 bases, in that order; junction bases with no gene match: 6. In nucleotides, the CDR3 is TGTGCCAGCAGTGGGCCTAGCGGGTTATACGAGCAGTACTTC. It specifies CASSGPSGLYEQYF.

This chain connects TRBV13 to TRBJ2-3, with 7 bases aligning to TRBD2. The ends lost 4 bases at V and 5 bases at J; junction bases unmatched: 12. CDR1 and CDR2 from the germline V gene are PRHDT and FYEKMQ (reference sequence). The CDR3 is 16 amino acids. CDR3 in amino acids: CASSYAGPSGKDTQYF. In nucleotides, the CDR3 is TGTGCCAGCAGCTACGCTGGGCCTAGCGGCAAAGATACGCAGTATTTT.

The CDR3 nucleotides read TGTGCCAGCAGTTTACCAGGCTCCTCTTCCTACGAGCAGTACTTC. Its protein product is CASSLPGSSSYEQYF. The gene calls are TRBV28 and TRBJ2-7; D ambiguous. The CDR3 is 15 amino acids. Germline CDR1 MDHEN, CDR2 SYDVKM. The germline V and J ends were trimmed by 2 bases and 1 base, with 12 bases remaining between them.

The rearrangement uses TRBV4-3 and TRBJ2-2, with D tentatively TRBD1 (6 bases). Germline V CDR1 and CDR2: LGHNA, YSLEER. This CDR3 region has 16 residues. Trimming took 0 bases from V and 6 from J, leaving 14 bases between them. The CDR3 coding sequence is TGCGCCAGCAGCCAAGATCCGCGAGGGGGTGCCGGGGAGCTGTTTTTT. Protein sequence: CASSQDPRGGAGELFF.

The J gene is TRBJ2-4, the V gene TRBV30, with 11 bases matching TRBD2. After removal of 0 bases from V and 2 bases from J, the junction contained 12 bases not matched to a gene. Germline V lookup: CDR1 GTSNPN, CDR2 SVGIG (reference sequence). The CDR3 covers 19 residues. This CDR3 is CAWSVPFSGRARSKNIQYF. As DNA, the CDR3 is TGTGCCTGGAGTGTACCGTTTAGCGGGAGGGCCCGGTCCAAAAACATTCAGTACTTC.

The J gene is TRBJ1-1, the V gene TRBV9; D unclear. The V and J ends lost 6 bases and 1 base respectively, with 16 bases between them. The CDR3 is 15 amino acids. Germline V gene data show CDR1 as SGDLS and CDR2 as YYNGEE. The chain's CDR3 is CASTPEAFANTEAFF. The DNA for the CDR3 is TGTGCCAGCACCCCCGAAGCCTTCGCGAACACTGAAGCTTTCTTT. Complete variable domain (other parts from reference TRBV9 and TRBJ1-1): DSGVTQTPKHLITATGQRVTLRCSPRSGDLSVYWYQQSLDQGLQFLIQYYNGEERAKGNILERFSAQQFPDLHSELNLSSLELGDSALYFCASTPEAFANTEAFFGQGTRLTVV.

This rearrangement joins TRBV5-1 to TRBJ2-1, with D perhaps matching TRBD2 (5 bases). Trimming took off 0 bases at V and 8 bases at J, with 12 bases between the two ends. The CDR3 contains 14 residues. Germline V gene lookup returns CDR1 SGHRS and CDR2 YFSETQ. CDR3 DNA: TGCGCCAGCAGCTTGGCTCTAGCCGGGTATGAGCAGTTCTTC. Protein: CASSLALAGYEQFF.

The chain is built from TRBV7-8 and TRBJ1-1, with unresolved D. The length of the CDR3 is 11 residues. The germline CDR1 and CDR2 sequences are SGHVS and FQNEAQ. Trimming removed 4 bases from V and 2 bases from J, with 2 bases in between. CDR3 DNA sequence: TGTGCCAGCAGCTCTAACACTGAAGCTTTCTTT. The encoded protein is CASSSNTEAFF.

The chain couples TRBV7-2 to TRBJ2-7, with D possibly matching TRBD2 (6 bases). Germline V gene lookup returns CDR1 SGHTA and CDR2 FQGNSA. The CDR3 is 16 residues long. Deletions cut 5 bases from V and 2 bases from J, with 19 bases between. DNA for the CDR3: TGTGCCAGCAGCGCCAAGGGATCGGCGGGGACCTACGAGCAGTACTTC. Amino acid sequence: CASSAKGSAGTYEQYF.

This rearrangement joins TRBV7-8 to TRBJ2-3; 8 positions agree with TRBD2. Germline CDR1 is SGHVS and CDR2 is FQNEAQ. V lost 6 bases, J lost 3 bases, and 2 bases stayed unmatched. CDR3 size: 13 residues. CDR3 bases: TGTGCCAGCAGACCGGGGGGGACAGATACGCAGTATTTT. Its translation: CASRPGGTDTQYF.